The next 29 T cell receptor beta chains were all read from a single sample in a study of blood T cell repertoires in COVID-19. Produced via immunoSEQ multiplex PCR; TCRdb's table is partial and in-frame only. The repertoire holds about 190,000 clones, 90% seen once, with approximately 0.62% in the top ten. Sequenced material: peripheral blood. These TCRs come from a man in his fifties with acute or convalescent COVID-19.

This rearrangement joins TRBV12-3 or TRBV12-4 to TRBJ1-1; no firm D call. With 5 bases removed from V and 2 bases from J, the gap between germline ends came to 6 bases. CDR3 size: 12 residues. CDR3 in amino acids: CASSPENTEAFF. The CDR3 DNA reads TGTGCCAGCAGTCCAGAAAACACTGAAGCTTTCTTT.

This clone was seen once. The gene calls are TRBV5-4 and TRBJ2-3; 7 bases align to TRBD2. CDR1 is SGHNT and CDR2 is YYREEE in the germline V gene (reference sequence). This CDR3 region has 14 residues. J gave up 0 bases and V 7 bases, and 5 bases lay outside the gene matches. The CDR3 coding sequence is TGTGCCAGCGGGGGGGTCTCTAGCACAGATACGCAGTATTTT. It is translated as CASGGVSSTDTQYF.

This chain's CDR3 is CASSTTGTSGSRGAEQYF. The CDR3 DNA is TGCGCCAGCAGCACGACCGGGACTAGCGGGAGTCGGGGGGCCGAGCAGTACTTC. The rearrangement uses TRBV5-1 and TRBJ2-7; 14 nucleotides align to TRBD2. V was clipped by 4 bases and J by 6 bases; unmatched bases: 15. The CDR3 has 18 amino acids. Germline CDR1 reads SGHRS; CDR2 reads YFSETQ.

The V gene is TRBV4-3, the J gene TRBJ2-1, with D maybe TRBD1 (6 bases). The length of the CDR3 is 15 residues. Germline CDR1 LGHNA, CDR2 YSLEER. V lost 0 bases to trimming and J lost 2 bases, with 8 bases between them. The CDR3 loop reads CASSQDRTAYNEQFF. The CDR3 DNA sequence: TGCGCCAGCAGCCAAGATAGGACAGCCTACAATGAGCAGTTCTTC.

The chain couples TRBV27 to TRBJ2-3; TRBD1 matches at 10 bases. The germline V gene has CDR1 MNHEY and CDR2 SMNVEV (reference sequence). V lost 6 bases and J lost 2; bases outside the gene matches: 5. The CDR3 length is 15 residues. CDR3 in amino acids: CASSKGQGFTDTQYF. The CDR3 coding sequence is TGTGCCAGCAGCAAGGGACAGGGGTTCACAGATACGCAGTATTTT.

The CDR3 DNA reads as TGTGCCAGCAGCTTCCGAACAGGGTCTGGAAACACCATATATTTT. Translated, it gives CASSFRTGSGNTIYF. The chain carries TRBV7-9 and TRBJ1-3; D is perhaps TRBD1 (6 bases). Germline assignment: CDR1 SEHNR and CDR2 FQNEAQ (reference sequence). The V gene lost 3 bases and the J gene lost 1 base, with 10 bases spanning the gap. CDR3 size: 15 residues.

In its sample, this clone was seen a few times. This chain joins TRBV5-1 and TRBJ2-2; perhaps TRBD2 as D (5 bases). This CDR3 spans 16 amino acids. The V end lost 0 bases, the J end lost 0 bases, and 9 bases lay between the germline ends. In germline, CDR1 is SGHRS, CDR2 YFSETQ. The CDR3 spells CASSLGGLTNTGELFF. The CDR3 nucleotides are TGCGCCAGCAGCTTGGGTGGACTCACGAACACCGGGGAGCTGTTTTTT.

The rearrangement uses TRBV11-2 and TRBJ2-4; 8 bases line up with TRBD2. This CDR3 has 14 residues. After removal of 0 bases from V and 11 bases from J, the junction contained 6 bases not matched to a gene. Looked up from germline, CDR1 is SGHAT and CDR2 is FQNNGV. This CDR3 is CASSLEAGVVVQYF. The CDR3 region has the DNA TGTGCCAGCAGCTTAGAAGCGGGAGTAGTAGTTCAGTACTTC.

J is TRBJ1-5 and V is TRBV19; possible D gene TRBD1, 5 bases. CDR3 length: 16 residues. V dropped 5 bases and J dropped 3 bases, with 17 bases sitting between them. Germline assignment: CDR1 LNHDA and CDR2 SQIVND (reference sequence). The CDR3 DNA is TGTGCCAGTAGTGGACCCAGCGCAGGGTCCAATCAGCCCCAGCATTTT. It encodes CASSGPSAGSNQPQHF.

The chain joins TRBV4-3 to TRBJ1-2; D is unclear. CDR1 LGHNA and CDR2 YSLEER come from the germline V gene. Trimming cost V 0 bases and J 3 bases, with 8 bases left between them. CDR3 length equals 14 residues. The CDR3 here is CASSQERSHYGYTF. CDR3 nucleotides: TGCGCCAGCAGCCAAGAGAGATCACACTATGGCTACACCTTC.

This clone was counted only a few times. The chain links TRBV7-2 to TRBJ2-5, with 8 bases lining up with TRBD1. J lost 2 bases, V lost 5 bases, and 10 bases had no gene match. The CDR3 consists of 16 residues. Per the germline V gene, CDR1 is SGHTA and CDR2 is FQGNSA. The CDR3 loop reads CASSPWTGSRQETQYF. In DNA form, the CDR3 reads TGTGCCAGCAGCCCATGGACAGGGAGTAGGCAAGAGACCCAGTACTTC.

This chain links TRBV7-9 with TRBJ1-2; D unresolved. The germline V gene has CDR1 SEHNR and CDR2 FQNEAQ (reference sequence). V was shortened by 5 bases and J by 5 bases, with 15 bases between the two germline ends. This CDR3 region has 14 residues. CDR3 DNA sequence: TGTGCCAGCAGCCCTTCGTCCGGGGTATATGGCTACACCTTC. Translating it yields CASSPSSGVYGYTF.

The chain is built from TRBV28 and TRBJ1-1; D not certain. Germline-derived CDR1 and CDR2 are MDHEN and SYDVKM. Trimming removed 6 bases at V and 1 base at J, with 12 bases between. The CDR3 has 14 residues. The CDR3 bases are TGTGCCAGCAGGGCGGCGGGCCGGAACACTGAAGCTTTCTTT. Translating gives CASRAAGRNTEAFF.

The chain recombines TRBV28 with TRBJ1-1, with D perhaps TRBD1 (5 bases). Germline V gene sequence: CDR1 MDHEN, CDR2 SYDVKM. CDR3 length: 13 residues. Trimming left V 6 bases short and J 0 bases short, with 8 bases between. This CDR3 is CASSPTVNTEAFF. In DNA, the CDR3 is TGTGCCAGCAGCCCGACAGTGAACACTGAAGCTTTCTTT. Full variable domain (missing parts from reference TRBV28 and TRBJ1-1): DVKVTQSSRYLVKRTGEKVFLECVQDMDHENMFWYRQDPGLGLRLIYFSYDVKMKEKGDIPEGYSVSREKKERFSLILESASTNQTSMYLCASSPTVNTEAFFGQGTRLTVV.

The chain uses TRBV30 and TRBJ1-1, with TRBD1 identical over 8 bases. There are 13 residues in the CDR3. Unmatched junction bases numbered 3, after V lost 5 bases and J lost 1 base. Per germline, CDR1 GTSNPN and CDR2 SVGIG (reference sequence). CDR3 in DNA: TGTGCCTGGGTAGGACAGGGGAACACTGAAGCTTTCTTT. Residues: CAWVGQGNTEAFF.

Here the CDR3 DNA reads TGTGCCAGCAGTGAAGGGGGAGGGTATGATACACCCCTCCACTTT. This translates into CASSEGGGYDTPLHF. The chain carries TRBV6-1 and TRBJ1-6; no clear D. Per germline, CDR1 MNHNS and CDR2 SASEGT. The CDR3 loop spans 15 amino acids. Trimming took 1 base from V and 11 from J, leaving 15 bases between them.

V is TRBV19 and J is TRBJ2-1; 12 bases line up with TRBD2. The J segment lost 8 bases and the V segment lost 7 bases, leaving 15 bases of the junction unmatched. In germline, CDR1 is LNHDA, CDR2 SQIVND (reference sequence). The CDR3 has 17 amino acids. The CDR3, as DNA: TGTGCCAGTACCCCCGGGAAGACTAGCGGGAGAATCTATGAGCAGTTCTTC. Protein sequence: CASTPGKTSGRIYEQFF.

The rearrangement joins TRBV6-1 to TRBJ1-2; D is uncertain. From germline, CDR1 is MNHNS and CDR2 SASEGT. V lost 6 bases, J lost 3 bases, and 11 bases lay in between. The length of the CDR3 is 13 residues. The DNA for the CDR3 is TGTGCCAGCAGGTCCGAGGCAGACTATGGCTACACCTTC. Residues: CASRSEADYGYTF.

The rearrangement links TRBV5-5 to TRBJ2-5; TRBD1 might be the D (5 bases). CDR3 length: 16 amino acids. In germline, CDR1 is SGHKS, CDR2 YYEKEE (reference sequence). Trimming removed 0 bases from V and 1 base from J, with 13 bases in between. The CDR3 DNA reads TGTGCCAGCAGCTTGGCCCCAGGGCAGGGCCAAGAGACCCAGTACTTC. As protein: CASSLAPGQGQETQYF.

V and J are TRBV7-6 and TRBJ1-4; D is possibly TRBD1 (5 bases). The V end was cut by 3 bases, the J end by 7 bases, with 12 bases between. The CDR3 runs to 14 residues. Germline V gene data show CDR1 as SGHVS and CDR2 as FNYEAQ. The CDR3 sequence: CASSLEGRAEKLFF. The DNA for the CDR3 is TGTGCCAGCAGCTTGGAGGGGAGGGCTGAAAAACTGTTTTTT.

This chain connects TRBV9 to TRBJ2-1; 11 nucleotides agree with TRBD2. This CDR3 spans 14 amino acids. Germline CDR1 SGDLS, CDR2 YYNGEE. V was clipped by 2 bases and J by 8 bases; unmatched bases: 3. The CDR3 coding sequence is TGTGCCAGCAGCGTTAGCGGGAGGGAAGATGAGCAGTTCTTC. This encodes CASSVSGREDEQFF.

The chain has TRBV28 and TRBJ1-1; TRBD1 matches 7 bases. The germline V gene encodes CDR1 MDHEN and CDR2 SYDVKM. The trim removed 6 bases at V and 4 bases at J, leaving 8 bases unmatched. This CDR3 is built from 14 residues. The CDR3 nucleotides read TGTGCCAGCAGGCTTCCCGGGACAGCCACTGAAGCTTTCTTT. Protein product: CASRLPGTATEAFF.

The chain uses TRBV25-1 and TRBJ2-1; TRBD1 is a possible D gene (6 bases). The CDR3 length is 14 residues. The germline CDR1 and CDR2 sequences are MGHDK and SYGVNS. The V end was cut by 7 bases, the J end by 4 bases, with 14 bases between. The CDR3 DNA sequence: TGTGCCAGCACTTCTAAGGACAGTTACAATGAGCAGTTCTTC. It is translated as CASTSKDSYNEQFF.

V usage is TRBV10-1 and J usage is TRBJ2-3; D is ambiguous. CDR1 is WNHNN and CDR2 is SYGVQD in the germline V gene (reference sequence). Between the trimmed V and J ends, which lost 3 bases and 3 bases, there was a span of 13 bases. The CDR3 is made up of 15 amino acids. The CDR3 loop is CASSEARLRTDTQYF. CDR3 sequence (DNA): TGCGCCAGCAGTGAAGCGAGATTGAGAACAGATACGCAGTATTTT.

The chain employs TRBV19 and TRBJ1-1, with D maybe TRBD1 (5 bases). The CDR3 is 15 amino acids. Germline CDR1 reads LNHDA; CDR2 reads SQIVND (reference sequence). Trimming took off 3 bases at V and 4 bases at J, with 15 bases between the two ends. The CDR3 spells CASSIYGGDGTEAFF. CDR3 in DNA: TGTGCCAGTAGTATTTACGGGGGGGATGGCACTGAAGCTTTCTTT.

The genes are TRBV6-6 and TRBJ2-2, with 7 nucleotides matching TRBD2. CDR1 MNHNY and CDR2 SVGAGI come from the germline V gene (reference sequence). J was trimmed by 6 bases and V by 2 bases; bases with no gene match: 0. CDR3 length: 13 amino acids. In nucleotides, the CDR3 is TGTGCCAGCAGTTACGGGGGGGCCGGGGAGCTGTTTTTT. This sequence encodes CASSYGGAGELFF.

V is TRBV10-3 and J is TRBJ2-4, with D maybe TRBD1 (5 bases). This CDR3 is 13 amino acids long. Germline V gene sequence: CDR1 ENHRY, CDR2 SYGVKD. V was trimmed by 9 bases and J by 3 bases, leaving 12 bases between them. CDR3 loop: CAISQGNKNIQYF. The CDR3 DNA reads as TGTGCCATATCCCAGGGCAACAAAAACATTCAGTACTTC.

V is TRBV19 and J is TRBJ1-4; unclear D gene. Looked up from germline, CDR1 is LNHDA and CDR2 is SQIVND (reference sequence). Trimming cost V 10 bases and J 2 bases, with 20 bases left between them. There are 16 residues in the CDR3. CDR3 in amino acids: CAKIIKERVTNEKLFF. CDR3 DNA: TGTGCCAAAATAATAAAGGAGAGGGTGACTAATGAAAAACTGTTTTTT.

This clone was counted between two and nine times. Other DNA sequences within the sample encode an identical CDR3. V and J are TRBV19 and TRBJ2-7; TRBD1 aligns across 7 bases. Germline V gene lookup returns CDR1 LNHDA and CDR2 SQIVND (reference sequence). CDR3 length: 13 residues. The V and J ends lost 4 bases and 5 bases, in that order; junction bases with no gene match: 5. CDR3 residues: CASSTTGKDEQYF. The CDR3 DNA follows: TGTGCCAGTAGTACGACAGGGAAGGACGAGCAGTACTTC.